The 8 T cell receptor beta chains below all came from one sample that was sequenced in a study of tumor-infiltrating lymphocytes in oesophageal squamous cell carcinoma. A single record per CDR3 protein comes from TCRdb applying MiXCR to the PCR reads. The sample yields approximately 17,000 distinct CDR3 sequences, 40% to 55% seen once. Sequencing input: blood. These receptors originate from a female donor with esophageal squamous cell carcinoma.

This sequence joins TRBV7-3 and TRBJ2-5; perhaps TRBD2 as D (5 bases). V was pared by 2 bases and J by 13 bases, with 17 bases between. CDR3 length: 13 residues. The V gene's germline CDR1 is SGHTA and CDR2 FQGTGA. The CDR3 nucleotides read TGTGCCAGCAGCTTACTGGGGTCCGGGGAGCTGTACTTC. Amino acids: CASSLLGSGELYF.

The V and J genes are TRBV6-5 and TRBJ2-7; D is uncertain. In germline, CDR1 is MNHEY, CDR2 SVGAGI. Trimming cost V 0 bases and J 6 bases, with 9 bases left between them. The CDR3 has 13 amino acids. For the CDR3, the DNA is TGTGCCAGCAGTTACTCGGGCGAGTTCGAGCAGTACTTC. Protein product: CASSYSGEFEQYF.

This clonotype was found a few times. With a much larger clone just one base away, this may be a read error. This chain uses TRBV19 with TRBJ2-5, with D perhaps TRBD1 or TRBD2 (7 bases each). The V and J ends lost 1 base and 11 bases respectively, with 23 bases between them. CDR3 size: 16 residues. From germline, CDR1 is LNHDA and CDR2 SQIVND (reference sequence). CDR3 region: CASSIAGGGQNNEQYF. CDR3 bases: TGTGCCAGTAGTATAGCAGGGGGGGGGCAGAACAATGAGCAGTACTTC.

This rearrangement joins TRBV6-6 to TRBJ2-3; D assignment may be TRBD1 or TRBD2 (5 bases each). Germline V gene data show CDR1 as MNHNY and CDR2 as SVGAGI (reference sequence). Trimming took off 5 bases at V and 3 bases at J, with 27 bases between the two ends. The CDR3 contains 19 residues. CDR3 bases: TGTGCCAGCAGTCGCCAAAATTTCGTGGGGCCTGGGGGAACAGATACGCAGTATTTT. This encodes CASSRQNFVGPGGTDTQYF.

This clonotype is a singleton in its sample. This sequence joins TRBV20-1 and TRBJ2-5; D perhaps matches TRBD1 (5 bases). The germline gives CDR1 DFQATT, CDR2 SNEGSKA (reference sequence). The CDR3 contains 14 residues. Trimming stripped 4 bases from V and 5 bases from J, with 17 bases between. Here the CDR3 reads CSATYDSRQETQYF. CDR3 DNA sequence: TGCAGTGCTACGTATGACAGCCGCCAGGAGACCCAGTACTTC.

In DNA form, the CDR3 reads TGTGCCAGCAGCTTAGAGGAGAGCCCGGTGAGGAAGACCCAGTACTTC. As protein: CASSLEESPVRKTQYF. The genes are TRBV7-4 and TRBJ2-3; D is ambiguous. The J call may be incorrect, as the DNA end agrees better with TRBJ2-5. CDR1 is SGHVT and CDR2 is SQSDAQ in the germline V gene. The CDR3 totals 16 residues.

The table lists this clonotype with many counts. This chain uses TRBV6-4 with TRBJ2-3, with 12 bases matching TRBD2. CDR1 MRHNA and CDR2 SNTAGT come from the germline V gene. V gave up 2 bases and J gave up 0 bases; unmatched junction bases: 0. CDR3 length: 16 residues. CDR3 sequence: CASSDGTSGSTDTQYF. The CDR3 DNA follows: TGTGCCAGCAGTGACGGGACTAGCGGGAGCACAGATACGCAGTATTTT.

The rearrangement uses TRBV7-2 and TRBJ1-2; TRBD1 might be the D (6 bases). CDR3 length equals 14 residues. Germline lookup yields CDR1 SGHTA and CDR2 FQGNSA. Trimming took off 5 bases at V and 5 bases at J, with 15 bases between the two ends. CDR3 loop: CASSLSQGGYGYTF. CDR3 nucleotide sequence: TGTGCCAGCAGCCTCTCACAGGGAGGGTATGGCTACACCTTC.